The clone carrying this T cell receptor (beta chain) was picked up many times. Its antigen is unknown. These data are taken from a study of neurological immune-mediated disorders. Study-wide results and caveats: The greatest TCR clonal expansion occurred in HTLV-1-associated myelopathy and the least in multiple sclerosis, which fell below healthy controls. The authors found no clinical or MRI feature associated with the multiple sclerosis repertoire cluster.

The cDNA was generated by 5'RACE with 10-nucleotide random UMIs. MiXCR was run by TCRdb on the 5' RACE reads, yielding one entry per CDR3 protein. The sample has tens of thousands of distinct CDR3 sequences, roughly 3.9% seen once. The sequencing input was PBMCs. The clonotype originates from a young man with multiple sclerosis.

The CDR3 bases are TGTGCCAGCAGACGGGATACCTATAATTCACCCCTCCACTTT. This translates into CASRRDTYNSPLHF. V gene TRBV27 combines with J gene TRBJ1-6; D unclear. From germline, CDR1 is MNHEY and CDR2 SMNVEV (reference sequence). CDR3 length equals 14 residues. Trimming removed 6 bases from V and 2 bases from J, with 8 bases in between.